These 3 T cell receptor beta chains originate from one sample sequenced in a study of blood T cell repertoires in COVID-19. Using immunoSEQ multiplex PCR, the repertoire was profiled, and TCRdb retains in-frame clones only, with some absent. The sample carries about 120,000 clones, around 81% recorded once. Sample: peripheral blood. The receptors come from a human donor in a cohort sampled during active COVID-19.

This rearrangement joins TRBV2 to TRBJ1-5, with 7 nucleotides matching TRBD1. The V gene end was trimmed by 4 bases and the J gene end by 2 bases; junction bases not matched to a gene: 5. The V gene's germline CDR1 is SNHLY and CDR2 FYNNEI. The CDR3 has 15 residues. The CDR3 region has the DNA TGTGCCAGCAGTGTAGAACAGGGGCGCAATCAGCCCCAGCATTTT. This encodes CASSVEQGRNQPQHF.

This clone was observed once. The chain uses TRBV5-1 and TRBJ1-5; the match to TRBD1 covers 7 bases. CDR1 and CDR2 from the germline V gene are SGHRS and YFSETQ. The J segment lost 4 bases and the V segment lost 3 bases, leaving 4 bases of the junction unmatched. The CDR3 is 14 amino acids. DNA for the CDR3: TGCGCCAGCAGCTCGACAGGGCAAAATCAGCCCCAGCATTTT. Translated: CASSSTGQNQPQHF.

This chain uses TRBV9 with TRBJ1-4; D is ambiguous. The V gene lost 4 bases and the J gene lost 8 bases, with 15 bases spanning the gap. In germline, CDR1 is SGDLS, CDR2 YYNGEE. This CDR3 region has 14 residues. CDR3 DNA: TGTGCCAGCAGCCTCGGACGGGAAGGGGAAAAACTGTTTTTT. It translates to CASSLGREGEKLFF.